The sequence of this T cell receptor beta chain was determined in a study of PD-1 blockade in classical Hodgkin lymphoma. The CDR3 sequence is 15 residues long. CDR1 is LGHNA and CDR2 is YNFKEQ in the germline V gene. V dropped 4 bases and J dropped 7 bases, with 17 bases sitting between them. Time point specified: cycle 4 day 1 (C4D1), after 6 weeks of nivolumab. Every single patient, without exception, relapsed after autologous stem cell transplantation, and brentuximab vedotin exposure varied. Profiling relied on immunoSEQ multiplex PCR, and the TCRdb table lists in-frame clones only, not all of them. The data contain 25,000 to 30,000 clones, roughly 78% of them singletons.

V gene TRBV4-2 combines with J gene TRBJ2-1, with unresolved D. The specimen was peripheral blood mononuclear cells (PBMCs), collected before the fourth cycle of nivolumab. The TCR was taken from a human donor with classical Hodgkin lymphoma. This CDR3 reads CASSLLTTSTNEQFF. In nucleotides, the CDR3 is TGTGCCAGCAGCCTCCTGACCACCTCTACAAATGAGCAGTTCTTC.